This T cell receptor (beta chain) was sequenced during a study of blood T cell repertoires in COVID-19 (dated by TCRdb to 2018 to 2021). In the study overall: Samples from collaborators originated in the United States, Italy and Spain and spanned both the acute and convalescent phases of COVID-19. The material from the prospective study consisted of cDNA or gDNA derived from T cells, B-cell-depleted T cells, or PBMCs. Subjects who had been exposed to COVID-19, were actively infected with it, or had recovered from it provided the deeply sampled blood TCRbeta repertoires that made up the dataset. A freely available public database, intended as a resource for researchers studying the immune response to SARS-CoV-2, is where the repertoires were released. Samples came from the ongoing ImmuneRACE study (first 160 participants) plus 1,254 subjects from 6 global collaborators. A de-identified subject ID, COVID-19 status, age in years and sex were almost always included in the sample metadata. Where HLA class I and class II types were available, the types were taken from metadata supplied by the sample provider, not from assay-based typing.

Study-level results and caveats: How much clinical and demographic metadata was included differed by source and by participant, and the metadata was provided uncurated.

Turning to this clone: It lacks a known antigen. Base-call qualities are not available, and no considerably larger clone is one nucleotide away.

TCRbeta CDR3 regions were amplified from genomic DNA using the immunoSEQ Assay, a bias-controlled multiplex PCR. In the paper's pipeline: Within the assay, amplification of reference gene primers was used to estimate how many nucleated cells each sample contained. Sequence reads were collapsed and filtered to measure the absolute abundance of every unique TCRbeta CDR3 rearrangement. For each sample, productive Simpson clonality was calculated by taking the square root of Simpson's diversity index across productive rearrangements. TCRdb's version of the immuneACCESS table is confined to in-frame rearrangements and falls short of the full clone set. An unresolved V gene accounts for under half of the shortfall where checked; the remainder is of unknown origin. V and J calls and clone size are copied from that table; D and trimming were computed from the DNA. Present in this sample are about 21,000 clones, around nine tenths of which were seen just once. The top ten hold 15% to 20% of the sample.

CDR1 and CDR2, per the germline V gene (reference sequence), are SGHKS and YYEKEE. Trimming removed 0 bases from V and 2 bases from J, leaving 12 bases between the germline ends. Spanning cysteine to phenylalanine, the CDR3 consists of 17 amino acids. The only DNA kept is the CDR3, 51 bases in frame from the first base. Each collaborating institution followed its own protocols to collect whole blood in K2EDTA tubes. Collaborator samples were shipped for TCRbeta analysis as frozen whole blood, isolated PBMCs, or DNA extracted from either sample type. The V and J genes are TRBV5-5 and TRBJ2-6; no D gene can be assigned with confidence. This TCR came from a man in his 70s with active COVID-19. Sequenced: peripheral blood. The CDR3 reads CASSLDPDITGANVLTF. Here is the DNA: TGTGCCAGCAGCTTGGATCCCGACATAACTGGGGCCAACGTCCTGACTTTC. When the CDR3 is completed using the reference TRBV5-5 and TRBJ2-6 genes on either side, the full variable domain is DAGVTQSPTHLIKTRGQQVTLRCSPISGHKSVSWYQQVLGQGPQFIFQYYEKEERGRGNFPDRFSARQFPNYSSELNVNALLLGDSALYLCASSLDPDITGANVLTFGAGSRLTVL.